In its sample, the clone carrying this TCR beta chain was seen many times. The antigen is not known. This sample was taken from a study of spatial heterogeneity in lung cancer. Whole-study results and caveats: Blood contained ubiquitous expanded tumor TCRs more at resection than at follow-up.

The library protocol tagged each TCR cDNA with a unique molecular identifier. One entry per CDR3 protein, called by TCRdb with MiXCR from the 5' RACE reads. The profile shows 55,000 to 70,000 distinct CDR3 sequences, 6.3% of them singletons. Time point denoted: sample taken at primary tumor resection. The CDR3 loop spans 15 amino acids. Unmatched junction bases numbered 2, after V lost 0 bases and J lost 7 bases. Per germline, CDR1 SGHNT and CDR2 YYREEE (reference sequence). The origin of this receptor is a female donor with early-stage non-small cell lung cancer. This sample comprised PBMCs, obtained at surgery. V and J are TRBV5-4 and TRBJ1-6; TRBD1 agrees at 9 bases. The CDR3 is CASSLVGTGNSPLHF. CDR3 sequence (DNA): TGTGCCAGCAGCTTGGTCGGGACAGGGAATTCACCCCTCCACTTT.